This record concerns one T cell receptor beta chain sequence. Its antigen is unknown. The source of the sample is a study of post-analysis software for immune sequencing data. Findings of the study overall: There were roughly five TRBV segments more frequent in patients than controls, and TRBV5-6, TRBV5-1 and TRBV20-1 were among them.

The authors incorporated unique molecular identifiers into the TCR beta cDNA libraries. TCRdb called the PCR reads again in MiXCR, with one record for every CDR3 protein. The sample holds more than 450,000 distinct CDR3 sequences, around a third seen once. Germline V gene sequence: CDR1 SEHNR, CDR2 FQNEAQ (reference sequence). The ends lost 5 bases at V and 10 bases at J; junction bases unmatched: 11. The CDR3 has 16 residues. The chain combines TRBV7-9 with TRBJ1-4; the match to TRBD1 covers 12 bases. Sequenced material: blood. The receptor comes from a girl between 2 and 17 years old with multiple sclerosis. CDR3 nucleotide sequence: TGTGCCAGCAGCCCTGGGGACAGGGGGCGAGGTGGAAAACTGTTTTTT. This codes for CASSPGDRGRGGKLFF.